The T cell receptor beta chain described here comes from a study of regulatory T cells in long-lasting Graves disease. This clonotype was seen ten or more times. Through Arm-PCR of CDR3 regions and iRepertoire HTBI primers, TCR beta libraries were built. TCRdb reprocessed the multiplex PCR reads via MiXCR and lists one record per CDR3 protein. The table records approximately 400,000 distinct CDR3 sequences, less than 30% of them present only once. The sample's time point: persistent/refractory GD, antithyroid drugs over 5 years with positive TRAb. From PBMCs, RNA was extracted and then used to make the TCR library. V lost 7 bases, J lost 5 bases, and 9 bases lay in between. The germline CDR1 and CDR2 sequences are SNHLY and FYNNEI. This CDR3 is built from 12 residues.

The material was peripheral blood mononuclear cells (PBMCs), obtained when the disease was refractory, from a patient treated with antithyroid drugs. This clonotype was obtained from a woman aged 40 to 50 with Graves disease. The chain has TRBV2 and TRBJ1-5, with D unresolved. CDR3 sequence reads: CASKNEDQPQHF. The CDR3 nucleotides are TGTGCCAGCAAAAATGAAGATCAGCCCCAGCATTTT.